Listed below are T cell receptor beta chains from one sample, sequenced in a study of blood T cells in healthy people across ages. One entry per CDR3 protein results from TCRdb running MiXCR on the 5' RACE reads. Here the sample spans some 920,000 distinct CDR3 sequences, just over 50% being singletons. What was sequenced was blood. Every receptor here comes from a woman in her sixties in good health. Each CDR3 is given with its conserved first and last residue. Fields, in order: V gene, J gene, D gene, clone size, CDR3 DNA, CDR3 protein. The D gene is left open where the match is weak. Clone size is given for some rows only: seen once, a few or many times, or a class if the clone is expanded.

V: TRBV7-2; J: TRBJ2-3; D: NA; size: NA; DNA: TGTGCCAGCAGCCCACACCGGCGACTGTACTTAAGGGGCACAGATACGCAGTATTTT; CDR3: CASSPHRRLYLRGTDTQYF
V: TRBV20-1; J: TRBJ1-2; D: NA; size: few; DNA: TGCAGTGCCCCCGATTATAATGGCTACACCTTC; CDR3: CSAPDYNGYTF
V: TRBV20-1; J: TRBJ2-1; D: TRBD2; size: NA; DNA: TGCAGTGCTTCGAAACCACTAGCGGCCTACAATGAGCAGTTCTTC; CDR3: CSASKPLAAYNEQFF
V: TRBV12-3/TRBV12-4; J: TRBJ2-7; D: NA; size: once; DNA: TGTGCCAGCAGTTTACAGGATCTAGTAAGGGCATACGAGCAGTACTTC; CDR3: CASSLQDLVRAYEQYF
V: TRBV15; J: TRBJ2-3; D: TRBD1; size: NA; DNA: TGTGCCACCGGCAGAACGTCCGGGACAGGGCGGACAGATACGCAGTATTTT; CDR3: CATGRTSGTGRTDTQYF
V: TRBV28; J: TRBJ2-5; D: TRBD1; size: NA; DNA: TGTGCCAGCAGTCCCCGACAGGGGAGATACGAGACCCAGTACTTC; CDR3: CASSPRQGRYETQYF
V: TRBV28; J: TRBJ1-2; D: NA; size: NA; DNA: TGTGCCAGCTCGGTTTGGGTGGGAGCGGATTATGGCTACACCTTC; CDR3: CASSVWVGADYGYTF
V: TRBV10-2; J: TRBJ2-2; D: NA; size: NA; DNA: TGCGCCAGCTGGGGCCTCCTCTTCGGGACCGGGGAGCTGTTTTTT; CDR3: CASWGLLFGTGELFF
V: TRBV29-1; J: TRBJ2-5; D: TRBD1; size: NA; DNA: TGCTCACCGGGACAGGGGTACTTC; CDR3: CSPGQGYF
V: TRBV2; J: TRBJ2-7; D: TRBD2; size: NA; DNA: TGTGCCAGCAGAAACTTAGCGGGACGGGGCGACGAGCAGTACTTC; CDR3: CASRNLAGRGDEQYF
V: TRBV10-3; J: TRBJ2-5; D: TRBD1; size: few; DNA: TGTGCCATCAATACAGGGGGGTTCCAAGAGACCCAGTACTTC; CDR3: CAINTGGFQETQYF
V: TRBV6-2/TRBV6-3; J: TRBJ1-1; D: NA; size: few; DNA: TGTGCCAGCAGTCCCCGACAGGAGATGAACACTGAAGCTTTCTTT; CDR3: CASSPRQEMNTEAFF
V: TRBV27; J: TRBJ2-1; D: NA; size: few; DNA: TGTGCCAGCAGTACCCCATTGACGGATGAGCAGTTCTTC; CDR3: CASSTPLTDEQFF
V: TRBV5-1; J: TRBJ2-5; D: NA; size: NA; DNA: TGCGCCAGCAGCTTTACCCTGTCGGTTGGGATGGAGACCCAGTACTTC; CDR3: CASSFTLSVGMETQYF
V: TRBV6-5; J: TRBJ2-5; D: NA; size: many; DNA: TGTGCCAGCAGTTACTCGGCGGGAATCGTACAGGAGACCCAGTACTTC; CDR3: CASSYSAGIVQETQYF
V: TRBV4-2; J: TRBJ1-5; D: NA; size: few; DNA: TGTGCCAGCAGCCCGAGTGGTGGGGGCGATAGCAATCAGCCCCAGCATTTT; CDR3: CASSPSGGGDSNQPQHF
V: TRBV9; J: TRBJ2-2; D: NA; size: NA; DNA: TGTGCCAGCTCTATTCGACAGAGTACCGGGGAGCTGTTTTTT; CDR3: CASSIRQSTGELFF
V: TRBV6-1; J: TRBJ2-1; D: NA; size: few; DNA: TGTGCCAGCAGTGATCCCCTGGTCAGGGTAGCGGAGAATGAGCAGTTCTTC; CDR3: CASSDPLVRVAENEQFF
V: TRBV5-6; J: TRBJ2-5; D: NA; size: NA; DNA: TGTGCCAGCAGCCCGCTTGGATTTGGTGAGCAGTACTTC; CDR3: CASSPLGFGEQYF
V: TRBV20-1; J: TRBJ1-4; D: NA; size: NA; DNA: TGCAGTGCTAGAATGGCAGAAAATGAAAAACTGTTTTTT; CDR3: CSARMAENEKLFF
V: TRBV29-1; J: TRBJ2-4; D: TRBD2; size: NA; DNA: TGCAGCGTTGAGGGGCGGCAGTGGGGGAGGGACATTCAGTACTTC; CDR3: CSVEGRQWGRDIQYF
V: TRBV28; J: TRBJ2-4; D: NA; size: NA; DNA: TGTGCCAGCAGGCCGGACAGAGCCAAAAACATTCAGTACTTC; CDR3: CASRPDRAKNIQYF
V: TRBV6-6; J: TRBJ2-7; D: NA; size: NA; DNA: TGTGCCAGCAGTTACTCAGGGGCACTAAGCTACGAGCAGTACTTC; CDR3: CASSYSGALSYEQYF
V: TRBV6-5; J: TRBJ1-2; D: NA; size: few; DNA: TGTGCCAGCGCCATGGCCAGGGACGGTGGCTACACCTTC; CDR3: CASAMARDGGYTF
V: TRBV5-1; J: TRBJ1-1; D: NA; size: few; DNA: TGCGCCAGCAGCTTAGGACTGCAGGGAAACACTGAAGCTTTCTTT; CDR3: CASSLGLQGNTEAFF
V: TRBV6-6; J: TRBJ2-5; D: NA; size: few; DNA: TGTGCCAGCAGTTACACAGAGCAAGAGACCCAGTACTTC; CDR3: CASSYTEQETQYF
V: TRBV28; J: TRBJ1-1; D: NA; size: NA; DNA: TGTGCCCTTTACGGGAGGGAGTACACTGAAGCTTTCTTT; CDR3: CALYGREYTEAFF
V: TRBV6-5; J: TRBJ2-5; D: TRBD1; size: few; DNA: TGTGCCAGCAGCTCCGACAGGGGGCTAGAGACCCAGTACTTC; CDR3: CASSSDRGLETQYF
V: TRBV18; J: TRBJ1-2; D: TRBD1; size: NA; DNA: TGTGCCAGCTCACCAAATATAAACTGGGACAGGGGAGCCTATGGCTACACCTTC; CDR3: CASSPNINWDRGAYGYTF
V: TRBV7-2; J: TRBJ2-2; D: NA; size: NA; DNA: TGTGCCAGCAGCTTATCTTTAGGGAGCACCGGGGAGCTGTTTTTT; CDR3: CASSLSLGSTGELFF
V: TRBV7-2; J: TRBJ2-7; D: TRBD2; size: many; DNA: TGTGCCAGTAGTTCTAGCGGGGGCTACGAGCAGTACTTC; CDR3: CASSSSGGYEQYF
V: TRBV20-1; J: TRBJ2-7; D: NA; size: NA; DNA: TGCAGTGCTAGCGAGGGTAGCTCCTACGAGCAGTACTTC; CDR3: CSASEGSSYEQYF
V: TRBV27; J: TRBJ2-7; D: TRBD1; size: once; DNA: TGTGCCAGCAGTTCCCCCGGACAGGGGTACTACGAGCAGTACTTC; CDR3: CASSSPGQGYYEQYF
V: TRBV28; J: TRBJ1-2; D: NA; size: NA; DNA: TGTGCCAGCACATGGGGCAGACCCTATGGCTACACCTTC; CDR3: CASTWGRPYGYTF
V: TRBV6-5; J: TRBJ1-1; D: NA; size: NA; DNA: TGTGCCAGCAGTTCAGACAGGTCGGGCACTGAAGCTTTCTTT; CDR3: CASSSDRSGTEAFF